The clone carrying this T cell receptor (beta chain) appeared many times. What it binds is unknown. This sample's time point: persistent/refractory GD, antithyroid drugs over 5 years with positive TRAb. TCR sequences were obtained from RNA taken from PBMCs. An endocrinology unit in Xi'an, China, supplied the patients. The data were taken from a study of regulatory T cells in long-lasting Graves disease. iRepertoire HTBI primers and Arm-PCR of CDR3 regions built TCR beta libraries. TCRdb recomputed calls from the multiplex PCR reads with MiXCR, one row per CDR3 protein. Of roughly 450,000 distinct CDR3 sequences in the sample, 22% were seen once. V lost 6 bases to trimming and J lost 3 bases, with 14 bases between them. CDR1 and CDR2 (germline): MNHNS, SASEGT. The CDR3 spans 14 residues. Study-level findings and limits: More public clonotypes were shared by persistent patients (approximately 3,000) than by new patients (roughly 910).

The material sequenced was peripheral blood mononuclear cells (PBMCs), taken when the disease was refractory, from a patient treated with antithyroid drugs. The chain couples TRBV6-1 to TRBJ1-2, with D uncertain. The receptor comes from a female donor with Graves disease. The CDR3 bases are TGTGCCAGCAGCCTAGGGCAGGCCGACTATGGCTACACCTTC. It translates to CASSLGQADYGYTF.